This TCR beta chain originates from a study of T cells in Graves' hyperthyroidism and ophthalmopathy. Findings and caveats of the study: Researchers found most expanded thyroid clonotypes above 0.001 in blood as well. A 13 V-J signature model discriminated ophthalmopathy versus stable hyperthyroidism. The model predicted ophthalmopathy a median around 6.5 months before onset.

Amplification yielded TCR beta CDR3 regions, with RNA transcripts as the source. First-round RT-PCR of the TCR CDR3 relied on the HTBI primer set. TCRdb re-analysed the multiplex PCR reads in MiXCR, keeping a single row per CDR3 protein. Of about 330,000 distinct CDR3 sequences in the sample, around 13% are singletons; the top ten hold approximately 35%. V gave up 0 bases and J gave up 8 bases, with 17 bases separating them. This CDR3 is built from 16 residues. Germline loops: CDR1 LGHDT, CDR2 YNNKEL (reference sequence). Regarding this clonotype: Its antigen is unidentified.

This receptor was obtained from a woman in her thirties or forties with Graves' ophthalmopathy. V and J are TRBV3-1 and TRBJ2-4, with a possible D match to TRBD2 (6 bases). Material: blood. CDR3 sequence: CASSQDRRDPRDIQYF. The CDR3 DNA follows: TGTGCCAGCAGCCAAGATAGGAGGGACCCGAGGGACATTCAGTACTTC.